This TCR beta chain was sequenced in a study of T cells in Graves' hyperthyroidism and ophthalmopathy. As for the study in general: Prior to any treatment, at the point of initial diagnosis, peripheral blood was collected.

Trimming stripped 5 bases from V and 4 bases from J, with 7 bases between. The CDR3 is made up of 12 amino acids. Germline V CDR1 and CDR2: SGHTA, FQGNSA. Clinicians diagnosed patients from clinical symptoms, serum thyroxine and TRAb, thyroid ultrasound and orbital computed tomography. Amplified regions were TCR beta CDR3 sequences from RNA transcripts. When the TCR CDR3 underwent first-round RT-PCR, the HTBI primer set was used. MiXCR was run by TCRdb on the multiplex PCR reads, yielding one entry per CDR3 protein. The table has about 360,000 distinct CDR3 sequences, roughly 13% seen once; the top ten hold roughly 8.3%. This clonotype was detected many times. Its antigen is not known. Whole-study results and caveats: By a 13 V-J model, ophthalmopathy was set apart from stable hyperthyroidism.

This receptor was taken from a woman between 18 and 29 years old with Graves' hyperthyroidism. The sample was blood. The chain uses TRBV7-2 and TRBJ2-3; the D is unclear. CDR3 sequence: CASSRYADTQYF. The CDR3 DNA follows: TGTGCCAGCAGCCGTTACGCAGATACGCAGTATTTT.